This T cell receptor beta chain was sequenced during a study of T cell responses to AZD1222 COVID-19 vaccine. Study-wide results and caveats: Vaccination with two AZD1222 doses was followed by a rise in Spike-specific TCR breadth and depth.

Generated by immunoSEQ multiplex PCR, the TCRdb table keeps only in-frame clones and is missing some. The profile shows 85,000 to 130,000 clones, about 92% of them singletons. On this clone: Its cognate antigen is unknown.

Germline V gives CDR1 MNHEY, CDR2 SVGAGI. The CDR3 has 15 amino acids. V trimming: 2 bases; J trimming: 4 bases; junction bases outside the gene matches: 4. The sequence was collected from an adult who received the AZD1222 COVID-19 vaccine. The J gene is TRBJ2-2, the V gene TRBV6-5, with 7 bases aligning to TRBD2. The specimen comprised peripheral blood, sampled 28 days after the second AZD1222 dose. Written as DNA, the CDR3 is TGTGCCAGCAGTTACGAGCGGGGCTTCACCGGGGAGCTGTTTTTT. This codes for CASSYERGFTGELFF.